The 29 T cell receptor beta chains presented below share a single source sample, sequenced in a study of cytomegalovirus exposure and HLA in healthy donors. Primers for the PCR totalled 60 Vbeta and 13 Jbeta. Libraries were prepared by immunoSEQ multiplex PCR; TCRdb keeps only in-frame clonotypes and omits some of them. Found here are 110,000 or so clones, 60% to 80% of them singletons; the top ten hold approximately 8.6%. Sequenced input: PBMCs. Receptors originate from a woman aged 40 to 50 in good health and CMV-seropositive.

The gene calls are TRBV11-2 and TRBJ2-1, with TRBD2 identical over 14 bases. After removal of 5 bases from V and 9 bases from J, the junction contained 9 bases not matched to a gene. This CDR3 spans 16 amino acids. The germline gives CDR1 SGHAT, CDR2 FQNNGV. The CDR3 sequence is CASSPRGLAGAGEQFF. Written as DNA, the CDR3 is TGTGCCAGCAGCCCGAGGGGACTAGCGGGAGCTGGTGAGCAGTTCTTC. The whole variable domain, filled in from reference TRBV11-2 and TRBJ2-1, reads EAGVAQSPRYKIIEKRQSVAFWCNPISGHATLYWYQQILGQGPKLLIQFQNNGVVDDSQLPKDRFSAERLKGVDSTLKIQPAKLEDSAVYLCASSPRGLAGAGEQFFGPGTRLTVL.

The chain couples TRBV27 to TRBJ2-1; 14 bases line up with TRBD2. The junction had 6 bases not matched to a gene; V was cut back by 5 bases and J by 9 bases. The CDR3 extends over 15 amino acids. CDR1 is MNHEY and CDR2 is SMNVEV in the germline V gene (reference sequence). CDR3 sequence: CASSPGLAGVGEQFF. CDR3 in DNA: TGTGCCAGCAGTCCGGGACTAGCGGGAGTGGGTGAGCAGTTCTTC.

The V call is TRBV15, the J call TRBJ2-3, with TRBD1 matching 10 bases. The CDR3 totals 15 residues. Germline V gene lookup returns CDR1 LNHNV and CDR2 YYDKDF (reference sequence). The V gene end was trimmed by 5 bases and the J gene end by 6 bases; junction bases not matched to a gene: 8. Written as DNA, the CDR3 is TGTGCCACCAGCCCCCGGGACAGGGGAGACGATACGCAGTATTTT. Translating it yields CATSPRDRGDDTQYF.

Comments on this clone: At the DNA level, this CDR3 is encoded by other sequences in the same sample as well. The V and J genes are TRBV11-3 and TRBJ2-2; 7 bases line up with TRBD2. Trimming removed 1 base from V and 4 bases from J; junction bases left unmatched: 0. CDR1 and CDR2 (germline): SGHNT, YENEEA. The CDR3 contains 14 residues. CDR3 DNA sequence: TGTGCCAGCAGCTTAGCGGGAGGCACCGGGGAGCTGTTTTTT. It specifies CASSLAGGTGELFF.

V and J are TRBV7-8 and TRBJ2-3, with a tentative D call TRBD1 (5 bases). Deletions cut 7 bases from V and 3 bases from J, with 17 bases between. Germline loops: CDR1 SGHVS, CDR2 FQNEAQ. CDR3 size: 15 residues. The DNA of the CDR3 is TGTGCCAGCACCACAGAGGTGGCAGGGACAGATACGCAGTATTTT. Amino acids: CASTTEVAGTDTQYF.

This chain links TRBV5-1 with TRBJ1-2; 9 bases map to TRBD1. V was pared by 4 bases and J by 5 bases, with 9 bases of the junction left unmatched. The CDR3 has 15 residues. Per germline, CDR1 SGHRS and CDR2 YFSETQ. The CDR3 region is CASSDPGQGQYGYTF. The CDR3 DNA reads TGCGCCAGCAGCGATCCGGGACAGGGTCAATATGGCTACACCTTC.

The V and J genes are TRBV6-1 and TRBJ2-3; 9 positions agree with TRBD2. Germline lookup yields CDR1 MNHNS and CDR2 SASEGT. Unmatched junction bases numbered 18, after V lost 1 base and J lost 4 bases. The CDR3 contains 20 residues. This CDR3 is CASSEDARGFAGGGADTQYF. Written as DNA, the CDR3 is TGTGCCAGCAGTGAAGACGCTCGGGGCTTCGCGGGAGGGGGGGCAGATACGCAGTATTTT.

This clone was detected a few times. The chain employs TRBV29-1 and TRBJ1-1; D ambiguous. This CDR3 is 14 amino acids long. The V gene lost 5 bases and the J gene lost 6 bases, with 19 bases spanning the gap. Germline V gene lookup returns CDR1 SQVTM and CDR2 ANQGSEA. The CDR3 region is CSVQEAFLVAEAFF. The CDR3 region has the DNA TGCAGCGTTCAGGAGGCCTTTTTGGTTGCTGAAGCTTTCTTT.

This rearrangement joins TRBV28 to TRBJ1-1, with 8 bases that match TRBD1. Looked up from germline, CDR1 is MDHEN and CDR2 is SYDVKM. V lost 6 bases, J lost 5 bases, and 5 bases stayed unmatched. The CDR3 extends over 13 amino acids. This CDR3 reads CASRDDRGTEAFF. The CDR3 nucleotides are TGTGCCAGCAGGGATGACAGGGGAACTGAAGCTTTCTTT.

The chain carries TRBV2 and TRBJ1-5, with 8 bases fitting TRBD1. Germline loops: CDR1 SNHLY, CDR2 FYNNEI. The CDR3 contains 15 residues. V shed 7 bases, J shed 0 bases, and the junction held 5 bases outside the gene matches. The CDR3 DNA reads TGTGCCAGCACCGGGGACAGGAGTAGCAATCAGCCCCAGCATTTT. Protein sequence: CASTGDRSSNQPQHF.

The rearrangement uses TRBV2 and TRBJ2-5; 8 nucleotides align to TRBD1. Losses at the gene ends were 2 bases for V and 4 bases for J; bases not matched to a gene: 6. The CDR3 contains 15 residues. CDR1 SNHLY and CDR2 FYNNEI come from the germline V gene. CDR3 nucleotides: TGTGCCAGCAGTGAACCCCGGACAGGGTCAGAGACCCAGTACTTC. Its protein product is CASSEPRTGSETQYF.

The chain uses TRBV13 and TRBJ2-7; 7 bases match TRBD1. V trimming: 2 bases; J trimming: 4 bases; junction bases outside the gene matches: 5. The germline V gene has CDR1 PRHDT and CDR2 FYEKMQ (reference sequence). There are 14 residues in the CDR3. CDR3 coding DNA: TGTGCCAGCAGCTTATCAGGACAGGTTTACGAGCAGTACTTC. Protein: CASSLSGQVYEQYF. The full variable domain, in which reference TRBV13 and TRBJ2-7 provide the parts outside the CDR3, is AAGVIQSPRHLIKEKRETATLKCYPIPRHDTVYWYQQGPGQDPQFLISFYEKMQSDKGSIPDRFSAQQFSDYHSELNMSSLELGDSALYFCASSLSGQVYEQYFGPGTRLTVT.

The J gene is TRBJ1-3, the V gene TRBV4-2; no reliable D call. There are 14 residues in the CDR3. From germline, CDR1 is LGHNA and CDR2 YNFKEQ. Trimming left V 1 base short and J 4 bases short, with 8 bases between. This chain's CDR3 is CASSQGVAGNTIYF. Here the CDR3 DNA reads TGTGCCAGCAGCCAAGGAGTTGCCGGAAACACCATATATTTT.

CDR3 amino acids: CASSWDRAGYGYTF. The CDR3 nucleotides read TGTGCCAGCAGCTGGGACAGGGCTGGCTATGGCTACACCTTC. This rearrangement joins TRBV5-4 to TRBJ1-2; TRBD1 aligns across 9 bases. Germline CDR1 reads SGHNT; CDR2 reads YYREEE (reference sequence). The CDR3 loop spans 14 amino acids. V dropped 3 bases and J dropped 4; count of bases not matched to a gene: 4.

The gene calls are TRBV9 and TRBJ1-1; weak D call: TRBD1 (6 bases). Per germline, CDR1 SGDLS and CDR2 YYNGEE. There are 16 residues in the CDR3. The V end lost 3 bases, the J end lost 0 bases, and 15 bases lay between the germline ends. In DNA, the CDR3 is TGTGCCAGCAGCGCAGATCCGGACAGACTGAACACTGAAGCTTTCTTT. Amino acids: CASSADPDRLNTEAFF.

This chain connects TRBV7-2 to TRBJ2-5; possible D gene TRBD2, 7 bases. V was cut by 6 bases and J by 1 base, with 12 bases left in between. CDR3 size: 14 residues. Per germline, CDR1 SGHTA and CDR2 FQGNSA. CDR3 DNA sequence: TGTGCCAGCAGGCGGGGGCCGAGCCAAGAGACCCAGTACTTC. This gives the protein CASRRGPSQETQYF.

The chain joins TRBV7-8 to TRBJ2-1, with D tentatively TRBD2 (6 bases). Germline CDR1 is SGHVS and CDR2 is FQNEAQ. V was trimmed by 1 base and J by 9 bases, leaving 16 bases between them. The CDR3 runs to 15 residues. The CDR3 here is CASSLVGVGGAEQFF. The CDR3 DNA reads as TGTGCCAGCAGCTTAGTCGGGGTCGGGGGAGCTGAGCAGTTCTTC.

The rearrangement uses TRBV7-7 and TRBJ2-2, with 11 bases that match TRBD2. J gave up 7 bases and V 6 bases, and 16 bases lay outside the gene matches. The CDR3 sequence is 18 residues long. CDR1 and CDR2 (germline): SSHAT, FNYEAQ (reference sequence). The CDR3 reads CASSNQETSGIMGGELFF. CDR3 nucleotides: TGTGCCAGCAGTAACCAAGAGACTAGCGGGATTATGGGCGGGGAGCTGTTTTTT.

The rearrangement links TRBV15 to TRBJ2-7, with 7 bases fitting TRBD2. The V gene end was trimmed by 9 bases and the J gene end by 5 bases; junction bases not matched to a gene: 7. Germline CDR1 and CDR2: LNHNV and YYDKDF (reference sequence). This CDR3 region has 12 residues. CDR3 protein: CATGGVWDEQYF. In nucleotides, the CDR3 is TGTGCCACGGGAGGGGTATGGGACGAGCAGTACTTC.

The rearrangement joins TRBV29-1 to TRBJ2-3, with D possibly being TRBD2 (6 bases). Per germline, CDR1 SQVTM and CDR2 ANQGSEA. Trimming cost V 7 bases and J 4 bases, with 12 bases left between them. CDR3 length equals 12 residues. The CDR3: CSEARRADTQYF. The DNA for the CDR3 is TGCAGCGAGGCCCGGAGGGCAGATACGCAGTATTTT.

The V call is TRBV19, the J call TRBJ1-5; 8 positions agree with TRBD1. V shed 4 bases and J 5 bases; nucleotides not matched to a gene: 4. The CDR3 is 14 residues long. The germline V gene has CDR1 LNHDA and CDR2 SQIVND (reference sequence). CDR3 DNA sequence: TGTGCCAGTAGTACAGGGGGCGAACATCAGCCCCAGCATTTT. Translating gives CASSTGGEHQPQHF.

The J gene is TRBJ2-5, the V gene TRBV7-9, with 9 bases that match TRBD2. The V and J ends lost 5 bases and 9 bases, in that order; junction bases with no gene match: 13. The CDR3 totals 15 residues. The germline V gene encodes CDR1 SEHNR and CDR2 FQNEAQ (reference sequence). The DNA for the CDR3 is TGTGCCAGCAGCCAGCAGCGGGGGGCCGTTGTGGCCCAGTACTTC. Translating gives CASSQQRGAVVAQYF.

This clone was counted once. The J gene is TRBJ2-7, the V gene TRBV18; 11 nucleotides align to TRBD1. V shed 4 bases, J shed 4 bases, and the junction held 3 bases outside the gene matches. Germline CDR1 KGHSH, CDR2 LQKENI. The CDR3 spans 14 residues. DNA of the CDR3: TGTGCCAGCTCACTCGGACAGGGGGCATACGAGCAGTACTTC. Translation gives CASSLGQGAYEQYF.

V gene TRBV7-9 combines with J gene TRBJ2-7, with TRBD1 matching over 8 bases. From germline, CDR1 is SEHNR and CDR2 FQNEAQ (reference sequence). This CDR3 has 12 residues. The V and J ends lost 3 bases and 7 bases, in that order; junction bases with no gene match: 2. CDR3 DNA sequence: TGTGCCAGCAGCTTTGACAGGGGTGAGCAGTACTTC. This sequence encodes CASSFDRGEQYF.

A single count supports this clone. The V gene is TRBV10-3, the J gene TRBJ2-7; 7 bases line up with TRBD1. V lost 8 bases to trimming and J lost 3 bases; unmatched junction nucleotides: 7. This CDR3 comprises 13 residues. In germline, CDR1 is ENHRY, CDR2 SYGVKD. The CDR3: CAIQTGLDYEQYF. Here the CDR3 DNA reads TGTGCCATCCAGACAGGGTTGGACTACGAGCAGTACTTC.

J is TRBJ1-5 and V is TRBV12-5; D possibly corresponds to TRBD1 (6 bases). The CDR3 totals 20 residues. Germline CDR1 reads LGHNT; CDR2 reads FRNRAP. The V and J ends lost 2 bases and 0 bases respectively, with 23 bases between them. This chain's CDR3 is CASGLIGSLGDTHSNQPQHF. The CDR3 DNA is TGTGCTAGTGGTTTGATCGGGTCCTTGGGGGACACCCATAGCAATCAGCCCCAGCATTTT.

V usage is TRBV6-4 and J usage is TRBJ2-1; D ambiguous. The CDR3 is 15 residues long. The V and J ends lost 2 bases and 0 bases respectively, with 8 bases between them. The germline V gene has CDR1 MRHNA and CDR2 SNTAGT. The CDR3 DNA follows: TGTGCCAGCAGTGACGGGCCCAGCTCCTACAATGAGCAGTTCTTC. This sequence encodes CASSDGPSSYNEQFF.

This rearrangement joins TRBV2 to TRBJ1-2; 8 bases fit TRBD1. There are 15 residues in the CDR3. V gave up 7 bases and J gave up 4 bases; unmatched junction bases: 11. From germline, CDR1 is SNHLY and CDR2 FYNNEI. The CDR3 DNA sequence: TGTGCCAGCACCAAACAGGGGGTTGGGACCTATGGCTACACCTTC. This encodes CASTKQGVGTYGYTF. The entire variable domain, with the rest obtained from reference TRBV2 and TRBJ1-2, is as follows: EPEVTQTPSHQVTQMGQEVILRCVPISNHLYFYWYRQILGQKVEFLVSFYNNEISEKSEIFDDQFSVERPDGSNFTLKIRSTKLEDSAMYFCASTKQGVGTYGYTFGSGTRLTVV.

The J gene is TRBJ1-1, the V gene TRBV27, with D unresolved. Trimming cost V 6 bases and J 3 bases, with 23 bases left between them. Germline-derived CDR1 and CDR2 are MNHEY and SMNVEV (reference sequence). The CDR3 extends over 17 amino acids. The CDR3: CASSPITGKFLYTEAFF. The DNA for the CDR3 is TGTGCCAGCAGCCCAATAACCGGGAAGTTTCTGTACACTGAAGCTTTCTTT.